This T cell receptor beta chain was captured in a study of blood T cell repertoires in COVID-19. The V segment lost 0 bases and the J segment 2 bases; nucleotides outside the gene matches: 7. The CDR3 is 18 amino acids. The germline gives CDR1 MGHRA, CDR2 YSYEKL. Only in-frame clones appear in the TCRdb table, and some are missing; sequencing was by immunoSEQ multiplex PCR. The sample records around 330,000 clones, 88% being singletons. What was sequenced was peripheral blood. This TCR derives from a woman aged 25 to 39 with COVID-19, enrolled during active disease. The V and J genes are TRBV4-1 and TRBJ2-5; 12 nucleotides line up with TRBD2. The CDR3 nucleotides are TGCGCCAGCAGCCAAGACCCCGGGCTAGCGGGGGGGCAAGAGACCCAGTACTTC. Protein: CASSQDPGLAGGQETQYF.